This T cell receptor (beta chain) is drawn from a study of metastatic and nonmetastatic thyroid tumors (dated by TCRdb to 2019 to 2021). In the study overall: Repertoires were compared across peripheral blood and tumor or nodule tissue samples from malignant and benign thyroid patients.

The sample holds many counts of this clone. Its antigen is currently not known. Base qualities are not recorded, but no much larger clone differs from it by a single base. Before undergoing thyroid surgery, none of the patients had been given any kind of treatment. Using T-cell receptor beta sequencing, the researchers looked back retrospectively at clinical samples from patients, gathered between about 2011 and 2019. The library was prepared using PCR. The sequencer was an Illumina HiSeq 4000. The TCR beta-chain CDR3 region of each patient was profiled by high-throughput sequencing. The original pipeline was this. The researchers built a classifier to tell apart papillary thyroid cancer patients with distant metastasis, based on CDR3 differences among clinicopathological groups. The Shannon index was used to measure repertoire diversity, and the Morisita-Horn index was used to measure how similar tumor and blood repertoires were. The public reads were reanalyzed by TCRdb: fastp trimming at Q25, MiXCR alignment, in-frame beta chains only. The authors' filters were not applied to this entry. Across this sample there are about 19,000 clones, with 15% to 20% seen only once. The ten top clones hold approximately 17% of the sample.

Paper-wide results and their limitations: TCR beta diversity was reported as significantly higher in malignant tumors than in benign nodules, in both blood and tumor samples.

The TCR sequence derives from a male donor with papillary thyroid cancer or a benign thyroid nodule (not recorded which). Some clones in this sample may be carry-over from other donors' samples. Sequences were obtained from blood.

This receptor carries the CDR3 CASSSGDRVFTGELFF. The DNA sequence reads TGTGCCAGCAGTAGCGGGGACAGGGTATTTACCGGGGAGCTGTTTTTT. The rearranged chain carries TRBV12-3 or TRBV12-4 and TRBJ2-2, with TRBD1 matching 9 junction bases. From V the trimming removes 5 bases and from J it removes 5 bases, while the gene matches leave 9 bases of the junction unaccounted for. The CDR3 sequence holds 16 residues, the cysteine and phenylalanine included. Just the 48-base CDR3 DNA is kept, in frame starting at base 1.